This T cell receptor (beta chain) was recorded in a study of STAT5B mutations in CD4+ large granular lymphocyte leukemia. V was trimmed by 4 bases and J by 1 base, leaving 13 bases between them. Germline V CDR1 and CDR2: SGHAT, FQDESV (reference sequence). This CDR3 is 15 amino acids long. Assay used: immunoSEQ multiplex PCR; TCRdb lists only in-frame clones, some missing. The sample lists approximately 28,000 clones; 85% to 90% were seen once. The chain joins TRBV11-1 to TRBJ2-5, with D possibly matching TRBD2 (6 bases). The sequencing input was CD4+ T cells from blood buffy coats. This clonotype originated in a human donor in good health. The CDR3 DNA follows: TGTGCCAGCAGCTCCCGGGGAGGTCCCCAAGAGACCCAGTACTTC. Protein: CASSSRGGPQETQYF.